This T cell receptor beta chain was sequenced in a study of T cells in Graves' hyperthyroidism and ophthalmopathy. TCR beta CDR3 regions were amplified from RNA. During a first-round RT-PCR of the TCR CDR3, the HTBI primer set was used. TCRdb analysed the multiplex PCR reads with MiXCR anew, one entry per CDR3 protein. Counted here are some 300,000 distinct CDR3 sequences, roughly a fifth occurring once; the ten biggest clones make up about two fifths. The CDR3 is 13 amino acids. V lost 5 bases to trimming and J lost 5 bases, with 9 bases between them. Germline V gene lookup returns CDR1 MDHEN and CDR2 SYDVKM.

The sequenced material came from blood. The sequence was obtained from a man aged 45-65 years with Graves' ophthalmopathy. V and J are TRBV28 and TRBJ2-2; D is ambiguous. CDR3: CASSPRLTGELFF. CDR3 nucleotides: TGTGCCAGCAGTCCTCGACTGACCGGGGAGCTGTTTTTT.